The 18 T cell receptor beta chains below all came from one sample that was sequenced in a study of beta chain features in type 1 diabetes. Their specific antigens are unknown. Every isolated RNA sample was fully reverse transcribed, so sequencing captured expressed TCRB transcripts. TCRdb's copy holds only in-frame clones and misses some; the assay was immunoSEQ multiplex PCR. The repertoire holds fewer than 300,000 clones, with under 13% as singletons. Study results and caveats: In every one of the four CD4+ subsets, TCRB CDR3s were moderately but significantly shorter in Type 1 diabetes patients.

Sequencing input: naive CD4+ T cells from blood. The receptors were gathered from a man aged 25-45 years with type 1 diabetes.

This clone showed up just a few times. The V and J genes are TRBV11-2 and TRBJ1-5; TRBD1 aligns across 7 bases. The germline V gene encodes CDR1 SGHAT and CDR2 FQNNGV. The V and J ends lost 5 bases and 6 bases, in that order; junction bases with no gene match: 4. The CDR3 spans 13 residues. The CDR3 loop is CASSLQGSQPQHF. The CDR3 coding sequence is TGTGCCAGCAGCCTACAGGGGAGTCAGCCCCAGCATTTT.

This clone was counted only a few times. The gene calls are TRBV11-2 and TRBJ2-3, with 12 bases identical to TRBD2. The CDR3 is 15 amino acids. With V trimmed by 5 bases and J by 5 bases, 5 bases remained unmatched. The V gene's germline CDR1 is SGHAT and CDR2 FQNNGV. CDR3 protein: CASSPTSGGEDTQYF. CDR3 DNA sequence: TGTGCCAGCAGCCCGACTAGCGGGGGTGAAGATACGCAGTATTTT.

The chain carries TRBV18 and TRBJ2-5, with a tentative D call TRBD1 (5 bases). From germline, CDR1 is KGHSH and CDR2 LQKENI. The CDR3 totals 13 residues. V lost 4 bases and J 5 bases, leaving 11 bases between the germline ends. This CDR3 is CASSQGIEETQYF. CDR3 sequence (DNA): TGTGCCAGCTCACAGGGGATCGAGGAGACCCAGTACTTC.

This clone was counted only a few times. The genes are TRBV7-2 and TRBJ2-5, with 11 bases matching TRBD2. Germline-derived CDR1 and CDR2 are SGHTA and FQGNSA. Germline trimming cut 3 bases from V and 4 bases from J; bases unmatched to any gene: 1. The CDR3 extends over 14 amino acids. This CDR3 reads CASSFSGGGETQYF. CDR3 in DNA: TGTGCCAGCAGCTTTAGCGGGGGGGGAGAGACCCAGTACTTC.

The V and J genes are TRBV19 and TRBJ1-2; D call uncertain. This CDR3 has 15 residues. With 3 bases removed from V and 4 bases from J, the gap between germline ends came to 15 bases. Germline V gene sequence: CDR1 LNHDA, CDR2 SQIVND (reference sequence). CDR3 protein: CASSISLGATYGYTF. CDR3 in DNA: TGTGCCAGTAGTATCAGCCTGGGCGCGACCTATGGCTACACCTTC.

This clone was recorded a few times. The V gene is TRBV28, the J gene TRBJ2-3; a weak D match, TRBD2 (5 bases). The CDR3 covers 14 residues. CDR1 and CDR2 (germline): MDHEN, SYDVKM. V lost 3 bases and J lost 1, with 8 bases in between. The CDR3 nucleotides are TGTGCCAGCAGTTTCTCGCGGGGCACAGATACGCAGTATTTT. The encoded protein is CASSFSRGTDTQYF. Drawing the rest from reference TRBV28 and TRBJ2-3, the complete variable domain is DVKVTQSSRYLVKRTGEKVFLECVQDMDHENMFWYRQDPGLGLRLIYFSYDVKMKEKGDIPEGYSVSREKKERFSLILESASTNQTSMYLCASSFSRGTDTQYFGPGTRLTVL.

The chain combines TRBV2 with TRBJ1-6, with a weak D call TRBD1 (5 bases). This CDR3 is built from 15 residues. The V and J ends lost 5 bases and 6 bases respectively, with 14 bases between them. Germline lookup yields CDR1 SNHLY and CDR2 FYNNEI. This CDR3 reads CASSPQGGFNSPLHF. CDR3 DNA sequence: TGTGCCAGCAGTCCCCAGGGAGGGTTTAATTCACCCCTCCACTTT.

V usage is TRBV5-4 and J usage is TRBJ2-3, with a tentative D call TRBD2 (7 bases). V was cut by 0 bases and J by 7 bases, with 18 bases left in between. This CDR3 region has 16 residues. The germline CDR1 and CDR2 sequences are SGHNT and YYREEE (reference sequence). The CDR3 region has the DNA TGTGCCAGCAGCTTGGCCGGGGGGCCCCTCCGAAATACGCAGTATTTT. Residues: CASSLAGGPLRNTQYF.

The chain employs TRBV9 and TRBJ2-7; 10 bases are shared with TRBD1. Looked up from germline, CDR1 is SGDLS and CDR2 is YYNGEE. Unmatched junction bases numbered 3, after V lost 2 bases and J lost 4 bases. CDR3 size: 14 residues. CDR3 DNA sequence: TGTGCCAGCAGCGTCGGACAGGGGGAATACGAGCAGTACTTC. Encoded protein: CASSVGQGEYEQYF.

This clone has more than one count but fewer than ten. The chain couples TRBV9 to TRBJ2-2, with TRBD1 as a possible D gene (6 bases). Trimming took off 4 bases at V and 1 base at J, with 8 bases between the two ends. The germline CDR1 and CDR2 sequences are SGDLS and YYNGEE. The CDR3 is 14 residues long. The DNA of the CDR3 is TGTGCCAGCAGCCCGACAGGGAACACCGGGGAGCTGTTTTTT. The encoded protein is CASSPTGNTGELFF.

The chain's CDR3 is CASSLRSGGPITGELFF. The CDR3 bases are TGTGCCAGCAGCTTAAGAAGCGGGGGGCCAATCACCGGGGAGCTGTTTTTT. The chain joins TRBV7-2 to TRBJ2-2, with TRBD2 matching 9 bases. CDR1 SGHTA and CDR2 FQGNSA come from the germline V gene. J lost 4 bases, V lost 2 bases, and 8 bases had no gene match. CDR3 length: 17 amino acids.

In DNA, the CDR3 is TGTGCCAGCAGTTACCGGGCGAGAGGACAGGGCTATGGCTACACCTTC. It encodes CASSYRARGQGYGYTF. The chain employs TRBV6-5 and TRBJ1-2; 8 bases align to TRBD1. Germline V gene data show CDR1 as MNHEY and CDR2 as SVGAGI. Trimming took 2 bases from V and 4 from J; bases not matched to a gene: 9. There are 16 residues in the CDR3.

The rearrangement joins TRBV6-6 to TRBJ1-1; no definite D call. The germline V gene encodes CDR1 MNHNY and CDR2 SVGAGI (reference sequence). The CDR3 length is 11 residues. V was clipped by 5 bases and J by 3 bases, with 4 bases between them. The DNA of the CDR3 is TGTGCCAGCAGTGGAGACACTGAAGCTTTCTTT. It is translated as CASSGDTEAFF.

CDR3 in DNA: TGCGCCAGCAGCTTGGTGGAGGATCTGTACGAGCAGTACTTC. It codes for CASSLVEDLYEQYF. The chain is built from TRBV5-1 and TRBJ2-7, with D possibly TRBD2 on 5 matching bases. Per germline, CDR1 SGHRS and CDR2 YFSETQ. Trimming stripped 0 bases from V and 4 bases from J, with 11 bases between. The CDR3 covers 14 residues.

This chain links TRBV5-1 with TRBJ2-2; TRBD2 might be the D (6 bases). Trimming left V 2 bases short and J 4 bases short, with 12 bases between. CDR3 length: 15 amino acids. Germline V gives CDR1 SGHRS, CDR2 YFSETQ. The CDR3: CASSFASGVTGELFF. CDR3 bases: TGCGCCAGCAGCTTCGCATCGGGGGTCACCGGGGAGCTGTTTTTT.

This clone was counted between two and nine times. The gene calls are TRBV5-1 and TRBJ2-5, with D possibly TRBD2 on 6 matching bases. Germline CDR1 is SGHRS and CDR2 is YFSETQ. The V gene lost 4 bases and the J gene lost 5 bases, with 15 bases spanning the gap. The length of the CDR3 is 14 residues. CDR3 region: CASSGGTPGETQYF. CDR3 sequence (DNA): TGCGCCAGCAGCGGCGGGACGCCAGGGGAGACCCAGTACTTC. Supplemented by reference TRBV5-1 and TRBJ2-5, the full variable domain reads KAGVTQTPRYLIKTRGQQVTLSCSPISGHRSVSWYQQTPGQGLQFLFEYFSETQRNKGNFPGRFSGRQFSNSRSEMNVSTLELGDSALYLCASSGGTPGETQYFGPGTRLLVL.

The V gene is TRBV19, the J gene TRBJ1-5, with TRBD1 matching 7 bases. There are 14 residues in the CDR3. Unmatched junction bases numbered 7, after V lost 4 bases and J lost 7 bases. Per germline, CDR1 LNHDA and CDR2 SQIVND (reference sequence). This chain's CDR3 is CASSNTGARQPQHF. The CDR3 region has the DNA TGTGCCAGTAGTAACACAGGGGCCCGGCAGCCCCAGCATTTT.

In its sample, this clone was seen a few times. The chain combines TRBV7-9 with TRBJ1-4; tentative D call: TRBD1 (6 bases). The V end was cut by 7 bases, the J end by 5 bases, with 17 bases between. The CDR3 loop spans 15 amino acids. Germline values: CDR1 SEHNR, CDR2 FQNEAQ (reference sequence). CDR3: CASTLLQGPNEKLFF. The CDR3 DNA reads as TGTGCCAGCACCCTTCTCCAGGGGCCGAATGAAAAACTGTTTTTT. The whole variable domain, remainder taken from reference TRBV7-9 and TRBJ1-4, is DTGVSQNPRHKITKRGQNVTFRCDPISEHNRLYWYRQTLGQGPEFLTYFQNEAQLEKSRLLSDRFSAERPKGSFSTLEIQRTEQGDSAMYLCASTLLQGPNEKLFFGSGTQLSVL.